A single sample is the source of the 29 T cell receptor beta chains below, sequenced in a study of identifying expanded T cells in peripheral blood. Sequenced by immunoSEQ multiplex PCR; TCRdb stores in-frame clones only, minus some. Here the sample spans about 52,000 clones, 82% being singletons. Sequencing was carried out using blood. The receptors here all came from a person aged 18 to 75 in good health.

V usage is TRBV4-3 and J usage is TRBJ2-5; TRBD2 agrees at 10 bases. The V and J ends lost 1 base and 9 bases, in that order; junction bases with no gene match: 14. In germline, CDR1 is LGHNA, CDR2 YSLEER. The CDR3 is made up of 17 amino acids. The CDR3 DNA reads as TGCGCCAGCAGCCAAGTTCCCCTAGGGCTAGCGGGAGTAGCCCAGTACTTC. Its protein product is CASSQVPLGLAGVAQYF.

This chain connects TRBV27 to TRBJ2-2, with D unclear. The CDR3 consists of 14 residues. From germline, CDR1 is MNHEY and CDR2 SMNVEV (reference sequence). Trimming took 2 bases from V and 4 from J, leaving 8 bases between them. The CDR3 is CASSLGHSTGELFF. Written as DNA, the CDR3 is TGTGCCAGCAGTTTAGGCCACAGCACCGGGGAGCTGTTTTTT.

CDR3 sequence reads: CASSPTGLITEAFF. The CDR3 DNA follows: TGTGCCAGCTCACCGACAGGACTCATCACTGAAGCTTTCTTT. The J gene is TRBJ1-1, the V gene TRBV18; TRBD1 might be the D (6 bases). From germline, CDR1 is KGHSH and CDR2 LQKENI. The CDR3 covers 14 residues. The V and J ends lost 3 bases and 4 bases respectively, with 12 bases between them.

V gene TRBV30 combines with J gene TRBJ2-3; D is possibly TRBD1 (5 bases). The CDR3 runs 17 residues. The V and J ends lost 4 bases and 2 bases respectively, with 22 bases between them. From germline, CDR1 is GTSNPN and CDR2 SVGIG (reference sequence). The CDR3 reads CAWTLPGQRVVTDTQYF. CDR3 coding DNA: TGTGCCTGGACCCTTCCAGGGCAGCGTGTGGTCACAGATACGCAGTATTTT.

The chain combines TRBV13 with TRBJ2-2, with 8 bases lining up with TRBD1. Looked up from germline, CDR1 is PRHDT and CDR2 is FYEKMQ (reference sequence). This CDR3 has 16 residues. Germline trimming cut 3 bases from V and 8 bases from J; bases unmatched to any gene: 11. The CDR3 region has the DNA TGTGCCAGCAGCTTCGAGACAGGGGAGGTTCTTGGGGAGCTGTTTTTT. Translation gives CASSFETGEVLGELFF. The full variable domain, its missing parts supplied by reference TRBV13 and TRBJ2-2, is AAGVIQSPRHLIKEKRETATLKCYPIPRHDTVYWYQQGPGQDPQFLISFYEKMQSDKGSIPDRFSAQQFSDYHSELNMSSLELGDSALYFCASSFETGEVLGELFFGEGSRLTVL.

This chain joins TRBV6-1 and TRBJ2-1; possible D gene TRBD1, 5 bases. V shed 1 base and J shed 8 bases, with 6 bases lying between them. The CDR3 length is 12 residues. Germline V CDR1 and CDR2: MNHNS, SASEGT. CDR3 protein: CASSEEGYEQFF. The CDR3, as DNA: TGTGCCAGCAGTGAAGAGGGGTATGAGCAGTTCTTC.

The gene calls are TRBV7-9 and TRBJ1-1, with D hard to call. CDR3 size: 13 residues. Trimming stripped 5 bases from V and 6 bases from J, with 13 bases between. From germline, CDR1 is SEHNR and CDR2 FQNEAQ (reference sequence). This CDR3 is CASSPEVIAEAFF. CDR3 nucleotides: TGTGCCAGCAGCCCGGAAGTTATCGCTGAAGCTTTCTTT.

The J gene is TRBJ1-1, the V gene TRBV4-2; D perhaps matches TRBD1 (6 bases). V was shortened by 0 bases and J by 5 bases, with 13 bases between the two germline ends. Per germline, CDR1 LGHNA and CDR2 YNFKEQ. The CDR3 length is 15 residues. The CDR3 DNA sequence: TGTGCCAGCAGCCAAGAAGGCACAGGGTTAACTGAAGCTTTCTTT. This translates into CASSQEGTGLTEAFF.

This clone was picked up a small number of times. The chain links TRBV5-5 to TRBJ1-6; D gene unclear. V was clipped by 5 bases and J by 7 bases, with 13 bases between them. This CDR3 has 14 residues. CDR1 SGHKS and CDR2 YYEKEE come from the germline V gene (reference sequence). The CDR3 bases are TGTGCCAGCAGGAAACCGGGAGCGAATTCACCCCTCCACTTT. This encodes CASRKPGANSPLHF.

The chain recombines TRBV4-1 with TRBJ1-2, with D perhaps TRBD1 (5 bases). The CDR3 length is 14 residues. V dropped 3 bases and J dropped 14 bases, with 22 bases sitting between them. Germline values: CDR1 MGHRA, CDR2 YSYEKL. This chain's CDR3 is CASSQYRGASGYTF. In DNA form, the CDR3 reads TGCGCCAGCAGCCAGTATAGAGGGGCGTCTGGTTATACCTTC.

This rearrangement joins TRBV6-5 to TRBJ1-1, with D possibly TRBD1 on 5 matching bases. The germline gives CDR1 MNHEY, CDR2 SVGAGI. The CDR3 is made up of 14 amino acids. Deletions cut 6 bases from V and 1 base from J, with 12 bases between. CDR3 protein: CASSDEGQNTEAFF. The CDR3 DNA follows: TGTGCCAGCAGCGATGAGGGGCAGAACACTGAAGCTTTCTTT.

CDR3 protein: CASSGAGGQYTQYF. For the CDR3, the DNA is TGTGCCAGCAGTGGGGCGGGGGGGCAGTATACGCAGTATTTT. The chain carries TRBV25-1 and TRBJ2-3, with 9 bases matching TRBD2. Germline trimming cut 4 bases from V and 7 bases from J; bases unmatched to any gene: 6. The CDR3 runs 14 residues. Germline-derived CDR1 and CDR2 are MGHDK and SYGVNS.

The chain links TRBV9 to TRBJ2-2; D possibly uses TRBD1 or TRBD2 (5 bases each). V lost 3 bases to trimming and J lost 0 bases, with 12 bases between them. From germline, CDR1 is SGDLS and CDR2 YYNGEE. The CDR3 runs 16 residues. CDR3 sequence (DNA): TGTGCCAGCAGCGCCGGGACGATCGCGAACACCGGGGAGCTGTTTTTT. Residues: CASSAGTIANTGELFF.

The chain uses TRBV7-2 and TRBJ2-3; unclear D gene. CDR3 length: 11 amino acids. Germline V gives CDR1 SGHTA, CDR2 FQGNSA. Trimming left V 5 bases short and J 2 bases short, with 2 bases between. The chain's CDR3 is CASSHTDTQYF. CDR3 in DNA: TGTGCCAGCAGCCACACAGATACGCAGTATTTT.

This clone came up a few times. This chain uses TRBV19 with TRBJ2-7; TRBD1 matches at 7 bases. The CDR3 has 14 amino acids. V shed 4 bases and J 0 bases; nucleotides not matched to a gene: 3. CDR1 LNHDA and CDR2 SQIVND come from the germline V gene (reference sequence). The CDR3 DNA reads TGTGCCAGTAGTACGACAGGGTACTCCTACGAGCAGTACTTC. It is translated as CASSTTGYSYEQYF.

The rearrangement joins TRBV18 to TRBJ1-5; 9 nucleotides match TRBD1. CDR3 length: 16 amino acids. Germline CDR1 is KGHSH and CDR2 is LQKENI. The V segment lost 5 bases and the J segment 0 bases; nucleotides outside the gene matches: 5. DNA of the CDR3: TGTGCCAGCTCATCGGGACAGGGCTATAGCAATCAGCCCCAGCATTTT. This encodes CASSSGQGYSNQPQHF.

The genes are TRBV6-5 and TRBJ1-5, with D tentatively TRBD1 (5 bases). The CDR3 covers 11 residues. The V end was cut by 4 bases, the J end by 9 bases, with 7 bases between. Looked up from germline, CDR1 is MNHEY and CDR2 is SVGAGI. The CDR3 protein is CASSSGRPQHF. The CDR3 DNA is TGTGCCAGCAGTTCAGGGCGGCCCCAGCATTTT.

This clone was found once. The V call is TRBV14, the J call TRBJ2-2, with D unresolved. The length of the CDR3 is 14 residues. The germline V gene encodes CDR1 SGHDN and CDR2 FVKESK. The V gene lost 6 bases and the J gene lost 6 bases, with 14 bases spanning the gap. CDR3 sequence: CASSLKKGPGELFF. The DNA for the CDR3 is TGTGCCAGCAGTCTCAAGAAGGGTCCCGGGGAGCTGTTTTTT.

This clone was counted only a few times. V and J are TRBV10-3 and TRBJ1-2; D possibly corresponds to TRBD1 (6 bases). Trimming removed 2 bases at V and 0 bases at J, with 13 bases between. Germline V gene data show CDR1 as ENHRY and CDR2 as SYGVKD. This CDR3 is 16 amino acids long. Here the CDR3 reads CAISEPGQKPNYGYTF. CDR3 sequence (DNA): TGTGCCATCAGTGAGCCCGGACAGAAACCTAACTATGGCTACACCTTC.

This clone was detected only a few times. This chain joins TRBV5-1 and TRBJ2-7; 9 positions match TRBD2. Trimming cost V 0 bases and J 2 bases; bases outside gene matches: 3. There are 15 residues in the CDR3. The germline V gene has CDR1 SGHRS and CDR2 YFSETQ. CDR3 loop: CASSLAAGGTYEQYF. The CDR3 DNA is TGCGCCAGCAGCTTGGCGGCGGGGGGGACCTACGAGCAGTACTTC.

The rearrangement links TRBV5-4 to TRBJ1-2; 8 nucleotides line up with TRBD1. In germline, CDR1 is SGHNT, CDR2 YYREEE (reference sequence). Germline trimming cut 3 bases from V and 7 bases from J; bases unmatched to any gene: 5. This CDR3 is 13 amino acids long. The CDR3 coding sequence is TGTGCCAGCAGCTCGGACAGGGCTCGTGGCTACACCTTC. Translated, it gives CASSSDRARGYTF. Looking up the rest from reference TRBV5-4 and TRBJ1-2 gives the full variable domain: ETGVTQSPTHLIKTRGQQVTLRCSSQSGHNTVSWYQQALGQGPQFIFQYYREEENGRGNFPPRFSGLQFPNYSSELNVNALELDDSALYLCASSSDRARGYTFGSGTRLTVV.

The rearrangement links TRBV30 to TRBJ2-3, with a tentative D call TRBD1 (5 bases). The CDR3 contains 13 residues. CDR1 GTSNPN and CDR2 SVGIG come from the germline V gene (reference sequence). V shed 2 bases and J shed 6 bases, with 12 bases lying between them. The chain's CDR3 is CAWSLGVADTQYF. As DNA, the CDR3 is TGTGCCTGGAGTTTAGGGGTCGCCGATACGCAGTATTTT.

The J gene is TRBJ2-1, the V gene TRBV7-9; no firm D call. Between the trimmed V and J ends, which lost 5 bases and 7 bases, there was a span of 15 bases. Germline-derived CDR1 and CDR2 are SEHNR and FQNEAQ (reference sequence). The CDR3 spans 14 residues. The CDR3 sequence is CASSRGLVPNEQFF. The CDR3 coding sequence is TGTGCCAGCAGCAGAGGCCTAGTACCTAATGAGCAGTTCTTC.

The chain carries TRBV6-1 and TRBJ2-3, with a possible D match to TRBD2 (6 bases). Trimming took off 2 bases at V and 3 bases at J, with 9 bases between the two ends. The germline V gene encodes CDR1 MNHNS and CDR2 SASEGT. The CDR3 sequence is 14 residues long. As DNA, the CDR3 is TGTGCCAGCAGTGAACAAGGGAGGACAGATACGCAGTATTTT. Its protein is CASSEQGRTDTQYF.

V and J are TRBV7-9 and TRBJ1-6; possible D gene TRBD1, 6 bases. CDR3 length equals 14 residues. V was cut by 6 bases and J by 6 bases, with 12 bases left in between. CDR1 and CDR2 from the germline V gene are SEHNR and FQNEAQ (reference sequence). CDR3 in amino acids: CASSSGAFNSPLHF. The CDR3 DNA reads TGTGCCAGCAGTTCAGGGGCTTTTAATTCACCCCTCCACTTT.

The chain is built from TRBV7-2 and TRBJ2-1, with TRBD2 matching over 12 bases. The J segment lost 10 bases and the V segment lost 4 bases, leaving 5 bases of the junction unmatched. CDR1 SGHTA and CDR2 FQGNSA come from the germline V gene. This CDR3 has 14 amino acids. The CDR3 DNA sequence: TGTGCCAGCAGCTCCCTAGCGGGAGGGGGGGAGCAGTTCTTC. Its translation is CASSSLAGGGEQFF.

The gene calls are TRBV30 and TRBJ1-6; TRBD1 aligns across 8 bases. Germline V gene sequence: CDR1 GTSNPN, CDR2 SVGIG (reference sequence). J was trimmed by 8 bases and V by 3 bases; bases with no gene match: 3. This CDR3 region has 13 residues. The CDR3 loop reads CAWRDRGYSPLHF. Here the CDR3 DNA reads TGTGCCTGGAGAGACAGGGGATATTCACCCCTCCACTTT.

This clone was observed a handful of times. The chain uses TRBV6-1 and TRBJ1-2; 9 nucleotides agree with TRBD1. With 4 bases clipped from V and 4 bases from J, the junction kept 13 bases outside the gene matches. This CDR3 is 17 amino acids long. Per the germline V gene, CDR1 is MNHNS and CDR2 is SASEGT. The CDR3 protein is CASSAPGQGVLFYGYTF. The CDR3 coding sequence is TGTGCCAGCAGTGCACCGGGACAGGGAGTCCTATTCTATGGCTACACCTTC.

The chain has TRBV6-1 and TRBJ2-3; 8 bases agree with TRBD1. V trimming: 7 bases; J trimming: 6 bases; junction bases outside the gene matches: 9. The CDR3 spans 14 residues. CDR1 is MNHNS and CDR2 is SASEGT in the germline V gene. CDR3 protein: CASMNRGTGDTQYF. In DNA, the CDR3 is TGTGCCAGCATGAACAGGGGGACGGGGGATACGCAGTATTTT.